The clone carrying this TCR beta chain occurred a few times. Its antigen remains unknown. The data belong to a study of T-cell reconstitution after alpha-beta-depleted transplantation in children. Unique molecular identifiers were used to barcode this TCRbeta library. TCRdb reprocessed the PCR reads with MiXCR, giving one entry per CDR3 protein. Among 670,000 or so distinct CDR3 sequences, less than 15% were seen once, and the ten largest hold 0.79%. Findings and limits, study-wide: Fresh T-cell production supplied most of the T-cell counts and diversity seen one year after transplant.

The length of the CDR3 is 17 residues. The V and J ends lost 4 bases and 6 bases, in that order; junction bases with no gene match: 16. Germline V CDR1 and CDR2: DFQATT, SNEGSKA (reference sequence). The specimen was PBMCs, collected before TCRalphabeta/CD19-depleted stem cell transplant. This receptor was taken from a girl aged 2-9 years with congenital amegakaryocytic thrombocytopenia, due to receive a stem cell transplant. V and J are TRBV20-1 and TRBJ2-1; the match to TRBD2 covers 9 bases. This CDR3 is CSAKGREGPVVVNEQFF. Here the CDR3 DNA reads TGCAGTGCTAAGGGGCGGGAGGGCCCCGTGGTTGTCAATGAGCAGTTCTTC.